The 22 T cell receptor beta chains in this list originate from one sample, sequenced in a study of blood T cell repertoires in COVID-19 (TCRdb year 2020). Libraries were prepared through the immunoSEQ multiplex PCR assay. TCRdb re-hosts the immuneACCESS table, in-frame sequences only. Its copies lack some clones; in the studies checked, an unresolved V gene accounts for under half of them, and the cause for the rest is not known. The sample includes approximately 60,000 clones, with roughly 75% observed a single time. Clones ranked in the top ten supply 12% to 15% of the sample. The specimen was peripheral blood. Receptor source: a man in his sixties with COVID-19, enrolled during active disease.

This clone was found a few times. The chain employs TRBV27 and TRBJ2-7, with D unresolved. V was trimmed by 2 bases and J by 1 base, leaving 9 bases between them. The CDR3 extends over 14 amino acids. Germline-derived CDR1 and CDR2 are MNHEY and SMNVEV (reference sequence). CDR3 in DNA: TGTGCCAGCAGTTTACAGGTTGGGTCCTACGAGCAGTACTTC. It yields the protein CASSLQVGSYEQYF.

This chain uses TRBV6-5 with TRBJ2-7; no firm D call. Germline V gene lookup returns CDR1 MNHEY and CDR2 SVGAGI. The CDR3 extends over 13 amino acids. The ends were cut back, 4 bases at V and 0 bases at J, with 7 bases in the middle. The CDR3 DNA is TGTGCCAGCAGTTTACAGCCCTCCTACGAGCAGTACTTC. It yields the protein CASSLQPSYEQYF.

This clone was recorded a few times. CDR3 in amino acids: CASSSSGTGELFF. DNA for the CDR3: TGTGCCAGCAGCTCTAGCGGAACCGGGGAGCTGTTTTTT. The rearrangement links TRBV7-3 to TRBJ2-2; 7 bases are shared with TRBD2. Germline V gene sequence: CDR1 SGHTA, CDR2 FQGTGA. This CDR3 is 13 amino acids long. V was pared by 4 bases and J by 5 bases, with 1 base of the junction left unmatched.

V gene TRBV5-6 combines with J gene TRBJ1-2, with D unresolved. The CDR3 totals 13 residues. The V end lost 3 bases, the J end lost 3 bases, and 9 bases lay between the germline ends. Germline V gene sequence: CDR1 SGHDT, CDR2 YYEEEE. The CDR3 nucleotides read TGTGCCAGCAGCTCAGACACCTACTATGGCTACACCTTC. Its translation: CASSSDTYYGYTF.

V usage is TRBV6-1 and J usage is TRBJ2-2, with TRBD2 matching over 7 bases. V dropped 5 bases and J dropped 5; count of bases not matched to a gene: 8. CDR1 is MNHNS and CDR2 is SASEGT in the germline V gene. The CDR3 has 15 amino acids. CDR3 amino acids: CASSFGLEGTGELFF. In DNA, the CDR3 is TGTGCCAGCAGTTTCGGACTAGAAGGAACCGGGGAGCTGTTTTTT.

This chain uses TRBV5-1 with TRBJ2-3; 10 bases align to TRBD2. The CDR3 covers 18 residues. Per germline, CDR1 SGHRS and CDR2 YFSETQ. The V segment lost 4 bases and the J segment 5 bases; nucleotides outside the gene matches: 16. The CDR3 sequence: CASSRTPEGSGGRDTQYF. DNA for the CDR3: TGCGCCAGCAGCCGCACACCCGAGGGTAGCGGGGGGAGAGATACGCAGTATTTT. The full variable domain, with the rest looked up from reference TRBV5-1 and TRBJ2-3, is KAGVTQTPRYLIKTRGQQVTLSCSPISGHRSVSWYQQTPGQGLQFLFEYFSETQRNKGNFPGRFSGRQFSNSRSEMNVSTLELGDSALYLCASSRTPEGSGGRDTQYFGPGTRLTVL.

CDR3 sequence reads: CASSTRTSGDQETQYF. The CDR3 DNA reads as TGTGCCAGCAGCACCAGAACTAGCGGGGACCAAGAGACCCAGTACTTC. The chain joins TRBV11-3 to TRBJ2-5, with TRBD2 matching over 10 bases. The V segment lost 5 bases and the J segment 0 bases; nucleotides outside the gene matches: 6. This CDR3 is 16 amino acids long. CDR1 is SGHNT, CDR2 YENEEA, per germline.

This sequence joins TRBV5-1 and TRBJ2-3; D remains unclear. Trimming took 4 bases from V and 2 from J, leaving 5 bases between them. This CDR3 is 12 amino acids long. The germline CDR1 and CDR2 sequences are SGHRS and YFSETQ. The DNA for the CDR3 is TGCGCCAGCAGCCTAAACACAGATACGCAGTATTTT. It specifies CASSLNTDTQYF.

V is TRBV2 and J is TRBJ2-7, with D tentatively TRBD1 (5 bases). The germline V gene encodes CDR1 SNHLY and CDR2 FYNNEI. CDR3 length: 11 amino acids. Trimming stripped 4 bases from V and 4 bases from J, with 5 bases between. The CDR3 sequence is CASSAGYEQYF. The CDR3 region has the DNA TGTGCCAGCAGTGCAGGGTACGAGCAGTACTTC.

This sequence joins TRBV11-3 and TRBJ2-3; 8 bases agree with TRBD2. CDR3 size: 14 residues. Per germline, CDR1 SGHNT and CDR2 YENEEA. J lost 3 bases, V lost 5 bases, and 4 bases had no gene match. CDR3 residues: CASSLTSGTDTQYF. The CDR3 DNA reads TGTGCCAGCAGCCTTACTAGCGGAACAGATACGCAGTATTTT. Complete variable domain (other parts from reference TRBV11-3 and TRBJ2-3): EAGVVQSPRYKIIEKKQPVAFWCNPISGHNTLYWYLQNLGQGPELLIRYENEEAVDDSQLPKDRFSAERLKGVDSTLKIQPAELGDSAVYLCASSLTSGTDTQYFGPGTRLTVL.

The chain has TRBV24-1 and TRBJ2-6; D is unclear. CDR1 and CDR2 from the germline V gene are KGHDR and SFDVKD. The CDR3 runs to 15 residues. Trimming removed 4 bases from V and 2 bases from J, with 8 bases in between. CDR3 amino acids: CATSDHRAGANVLTF. CDR3 coding DNA: TGTGCCACCAGTGACCACCGGGCTGGGGCCAACGTCCTGACTTTC.

The chain links TRBV10-3 to TRBJ2-1; 8 bases fit TRBD1. J gave up 9 bases and V 9 bases, and 10 bases lay outside the gene matches. The CDR3 contains 13 residues. In germline, CDR1 is ENHRY, CDR2 SYGVKD. The CDR3 reads CAITGQVSGEQFF. The CDR3 DNA is TGTGCCATTACGGGACAGGTTTCAGGTGAGCAGTTCTTC.

The chain is built from TRBV2 and TRBJ2-3; D may be TRBD2 (5 bases). Germline V gives CDR1 SNHLY, CDR2 FYNNEI. This CDR3 is 15 amino acids long. Trimming left V 6 bases short and J 1 base short, with 14 bases between. CDR3 loop: CASRAMAGGTDTQYF. The CDR3 coding sequence is TGTGCCAGCAGGGCCATGGCGGGCGGCACAGATACGCAGTATTTT.

The rearrangement joins TRBV29-1 to TRBJ1-6; D gene uncertain. CDR1 and CDR2 from the germline V gene are SQVTM and ANQGSEA. CDR3 length equals 12 residues. V lost 5 bases, J lost 7 bases, and 9 bases lay in between. CDR3 protein: CSVKAGNSPLHF. The CDR3 DNA follows: TGCAGCGTTAAGGCGGGAAATTCACCCCTCCACTTT. Based on the CDR3 plus reference TRBV29-1 and TRBJ1-6, the full variable domain is SAVISQKPSRDICQRGTSLTIQCQVDSQVTMMFWYRQQPGQSLTLIATANQGSEATYESGFVIDKFPISRPNLTFSTLTVSNMSPEDSSIYLCSVKAGNSPLHFGNGTRLTVT.

V and J are TRBV7-9 and TRBJ2-1; 7 bases agree with TRBD2. Looked up from germline, CDR1 is SEHNR and CDR2 is FQNEAQ (reference sequence). This CDR3 has 15 residues. The ends lost 6 bases at V and 1 base at J; junction bases unmatched: 6. As DNA, the CDR3 is TGTGCCAGCAGTCGGGGAGCGGGGTCCTACAATGAGCAGTTCTTC. Translating gives CASSRGAGSYNEQFF.

This clone was detected once. J is TRBJ2-1 and V is TRBV7-9; TRBD2 is a possible D gene (5 bases). Germline V gene data show CDR1 as SEHNR and CDR2 as FQNEAQ (reference sequence). The ends were cut back, 1 base at V and 12 bases at J, with 13 bases in the middle. The length of the CDR3 is 13 residues. CDR3: CASSLDRGGTQFF. In nucleotides, the CDR3 is TGTGCCAGCAGCTTAGATCGCGGAGGCACGCAGTTCTTC.

V and J are TRBV5-4 and TRBJ2-7; tentative D call: TRBD1 (6 bases). Per germline, CDR1 SGHNT and CDR2 YYREEE (reference sequence). The CDR3 consists of 14 residues. V was clipped by 4 bases and J by 1 base, with 12 bases between them. CDR3 region: CASSARQDSYEQYF. CDR3 nucleotides: TGTGCCAGCAGCGCCCGACAGGATTCCTACGAGCAGTACTTC.

The count of this clone is one. The rearrangement links TRBV6-4 to TRBJ2-1, with TRBD2 matching over 8 bases. The V and J ends lost 11 bases and 0 bases, in that order; junction bases with no gene match: 6. Germline CDR1 and CDR2: MRHNA and SNTAGT. The CDR3 covers 14 residues. The CDR3 here is CAATSDSSYNEQFF. CDR3 nucleotides: TGTGCCGCGACTAGCGACAGCTCCTACAATGAGCAGTTCTTC.

This chain uses TRBV7-9 with TRBJ1-1; D possibly corresponds to TRBD1 (5 bases). The V gene lost 0 bases and the J gene lost 4 bases, with 9 bases spanning the gap. Germline V gives CDR1 SEHNR, CDR2 FQNEAQ (reference sequence). The CDR3 is 14 amino acids. DNA of the CDR3: TGTGCCAGCAGCTTAGCAGGGGCGGTCACTGAAGCTTTCTTT. Protein sequence: CASSLAGAVTEAFF. Together with reference TRBV7-9 and TRBJ1-1, the CDR3 gives the full variable domain: DTGVSQNPRHKITKRGQNVTFRCDPISEHNRLYWYRQTLGQGPEFLTYFQNEAQLEKSRLLSDRFSAERPKGSFSTLEIQRTEQGDSAMYLCASSLAGAVTEAFFGQGTRLTVV.

The V and J genes are TRBV5-5 and TRBJ1-5, with 7 bases matching TRBD1. CDR1 and CDR2 from the germline V gene are SGHKS and YYEKEE (reference sequence). The CDR3 loop spans 15 amino acids. The V and J ends lost 0 bases and 6 bases, in that order; junction bases with no gene match: 6. The CDR3 protein is CASSLEDRRGQPQHF. The DNA for the CDR3 is TGTGCCAGCAGCTTGGAGGACAGGCGAGGTCAGCCCCAGCATTTT.

The chain carries TRBV11-2 and TRBJ2-5, with 8 bases that match TRBD1. Germline loops: CDR1 SGHAT, CDR2 FQNNGV. The J segment lost 4 bases and the V segment lost 4 bases, leaving 14 bases of the junction unmatched. The CDR3 totals 17 residues. The CDR3 sequence is CASSSQWRQGRVETQYF. CDR3 DNA: TGTGCCAGCAGCTCACAATGGAGACAGGGGCGTGTAGAGACCCAGTACTTC.

This chain joins TRBV10-3 and TRBJ2-7; TRBD2 might be the D (6 bases). The CDR3 runs 12 residues. Trimming took off 11 bases at V and 8 bases at J, with 19 bases between the two ends. In germline, CDR1 is ENHRY, CDR2 SYGVKD. The CDR3 loop reads CASLGGEIQQYF. The CDR3 DNA sequence: TGTGCCTCACTGGGGGGAGAGATACAGCAGTACTTC.